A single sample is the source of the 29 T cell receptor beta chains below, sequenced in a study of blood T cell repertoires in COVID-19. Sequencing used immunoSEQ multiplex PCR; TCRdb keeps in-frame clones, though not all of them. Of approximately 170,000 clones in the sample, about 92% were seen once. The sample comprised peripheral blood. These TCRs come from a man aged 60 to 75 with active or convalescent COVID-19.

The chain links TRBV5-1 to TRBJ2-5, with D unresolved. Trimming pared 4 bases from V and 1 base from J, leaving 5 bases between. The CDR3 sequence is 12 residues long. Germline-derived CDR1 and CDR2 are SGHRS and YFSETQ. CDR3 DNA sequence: TGCGCCAGCAGCGGCAGCCAAGAGACCCAGTACTTC. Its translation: CASSGSQETQYF.

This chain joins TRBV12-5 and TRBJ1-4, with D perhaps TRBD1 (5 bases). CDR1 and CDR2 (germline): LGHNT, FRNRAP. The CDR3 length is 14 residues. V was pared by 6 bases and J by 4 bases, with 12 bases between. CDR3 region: CASGPGLGNEKLFF. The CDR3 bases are TGTGCTAGTGGGCCAGGGCTTGGTAATGAAAAACTGTTTTTT.

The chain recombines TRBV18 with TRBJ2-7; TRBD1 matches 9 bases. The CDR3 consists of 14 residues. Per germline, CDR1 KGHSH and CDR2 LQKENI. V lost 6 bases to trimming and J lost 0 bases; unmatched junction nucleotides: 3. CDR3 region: CASSETGGSYEQYF. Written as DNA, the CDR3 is TGTGCCAGCTCCGAGACAGGGGGCTCCTACGAGCAGTACTTC.

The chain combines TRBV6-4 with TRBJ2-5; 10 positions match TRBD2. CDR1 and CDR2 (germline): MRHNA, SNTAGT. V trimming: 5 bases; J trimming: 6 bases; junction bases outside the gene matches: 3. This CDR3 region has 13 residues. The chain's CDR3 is CASSSGREQTQYF. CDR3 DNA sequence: TGTGCCAGCAGTAGCGGGAGGGAACAGACCCAGTACTTC.

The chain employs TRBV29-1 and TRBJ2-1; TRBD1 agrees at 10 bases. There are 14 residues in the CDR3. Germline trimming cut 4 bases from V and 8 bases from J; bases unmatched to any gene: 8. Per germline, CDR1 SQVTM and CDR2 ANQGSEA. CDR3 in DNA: TGCAGCGTTGCTCCGGGACAGGGGTACGATGAGCAGTTCTTC. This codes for CSVAPGQGYDEQFF.

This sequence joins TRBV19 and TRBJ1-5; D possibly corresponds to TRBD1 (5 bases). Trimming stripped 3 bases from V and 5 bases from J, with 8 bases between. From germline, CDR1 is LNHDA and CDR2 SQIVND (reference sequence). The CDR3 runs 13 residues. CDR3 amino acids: CASSIRVDQPQHF. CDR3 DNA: TGTGCCAGTAGTATCAGGGTTGATCAGCCCCAGCATTTT.

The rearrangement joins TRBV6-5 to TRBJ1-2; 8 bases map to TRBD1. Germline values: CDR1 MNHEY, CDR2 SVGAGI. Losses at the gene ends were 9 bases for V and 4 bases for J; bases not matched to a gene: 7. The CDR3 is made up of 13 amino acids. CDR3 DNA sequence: TGTGCCAGTCAACAGGGACAGGCCTATGGCTACACCTTC. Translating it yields CASQQGQAYGYTF.

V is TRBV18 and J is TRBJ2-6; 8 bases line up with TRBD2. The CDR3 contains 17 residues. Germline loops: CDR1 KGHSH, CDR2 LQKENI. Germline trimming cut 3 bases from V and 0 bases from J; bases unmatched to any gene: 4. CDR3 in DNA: TGTGCCAGCTCACCGACCGGGGGGGCCTCTGGGGCCAACGTCCTGACTTTC. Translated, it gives CASSPTGGASGANVLTF.

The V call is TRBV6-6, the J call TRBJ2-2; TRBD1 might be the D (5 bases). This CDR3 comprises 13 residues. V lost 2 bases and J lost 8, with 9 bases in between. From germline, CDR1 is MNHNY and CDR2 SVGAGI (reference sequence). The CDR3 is CASSYGAGGELFF. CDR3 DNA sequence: TGTGCCAGCAGTTACGGGGCAGGTGGGGAGCTGTTTTTT.

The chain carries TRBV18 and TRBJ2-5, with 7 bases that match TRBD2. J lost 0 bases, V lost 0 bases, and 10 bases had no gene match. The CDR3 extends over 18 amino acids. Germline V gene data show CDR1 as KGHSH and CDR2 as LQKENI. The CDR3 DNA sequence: TGTGCCAGCTCACCACCGCTAGCGGTCTCTGGGTACCAAGAGACCCAGTACTTC. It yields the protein CASSPPLAVSGYQETQYF.

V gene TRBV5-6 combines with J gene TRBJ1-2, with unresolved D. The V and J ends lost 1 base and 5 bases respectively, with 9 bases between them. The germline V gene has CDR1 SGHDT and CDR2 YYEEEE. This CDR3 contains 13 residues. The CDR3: CASSLSQPYGYTF. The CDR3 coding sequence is TGTGCCAGCAGCTTGAGCCAACCTTATGGCTACACCTTC.

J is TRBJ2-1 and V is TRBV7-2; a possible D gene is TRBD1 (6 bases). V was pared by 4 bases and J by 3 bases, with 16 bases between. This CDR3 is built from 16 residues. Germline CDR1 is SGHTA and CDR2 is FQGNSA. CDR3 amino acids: CASSSQGSEFYNEQFF. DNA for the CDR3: TGTGCCAGCAGCTCCCAGGGGAGCGAGTTCTACAATGAGCAGTTCTTC.

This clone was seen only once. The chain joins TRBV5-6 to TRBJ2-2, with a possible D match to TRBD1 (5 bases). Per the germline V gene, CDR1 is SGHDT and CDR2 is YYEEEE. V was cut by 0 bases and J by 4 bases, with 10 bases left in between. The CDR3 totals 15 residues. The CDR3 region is CASSLAGSSTGELFF. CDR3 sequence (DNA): TGTGCCAGCAGCTTGGCAGGGTCGAGCACCGGGGAGCTGTTTTTT.

The CDR3 loop is CASSPRGAGEQYF. The CDR3 DNA reads as TGTGCCAGTAGTCCTCGCGGGGCGGGTGAGCAGTACTTC. The chain joins TRBV19 to TRBJ2-7; D might be TRBD2 (6 bases). The CDR3 totals 13 residues. CDR1 and CDR2 from the germline V gene are LNHDA and SQIVND (reference sequence). V was pared by 5 bases and J by 7 bases, with 15 bases between.

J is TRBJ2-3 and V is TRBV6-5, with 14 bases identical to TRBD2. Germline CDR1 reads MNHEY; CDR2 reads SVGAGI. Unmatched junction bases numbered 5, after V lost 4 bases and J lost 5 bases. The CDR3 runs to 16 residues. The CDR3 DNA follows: TGTGCCAGCAGTTCGGGGACTAGCGGGAGAGGAGATACGCAGTATTTT. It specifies CASSSGTSGRGDTQYF.

The CDR3 nucleotides are TGTGCCAGCAGTCGATCAGGGGGAAGGTCCTACGAGCAGTACTTC. Protein product: CASSRSGGRSYEQYF. V gene TRBV27 combines with J gene TRBJ2-7; 7 bases fit TRBD1. CDR1 is MNHEY and CDR2 is SMNVEV in the germline V gene (reference sequence). This CDR3 region has 15 residues. V lost 5 bases and J lost 1; bases outside the gene matches: 8.

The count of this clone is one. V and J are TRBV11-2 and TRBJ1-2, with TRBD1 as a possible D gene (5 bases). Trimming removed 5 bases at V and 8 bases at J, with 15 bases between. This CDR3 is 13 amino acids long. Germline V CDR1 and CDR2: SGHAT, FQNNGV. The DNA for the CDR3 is TGTGCCAGCAGCCCCAGACGGGGGAGCGGCTACACCTTC. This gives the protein CASSPRRGSGYTF.

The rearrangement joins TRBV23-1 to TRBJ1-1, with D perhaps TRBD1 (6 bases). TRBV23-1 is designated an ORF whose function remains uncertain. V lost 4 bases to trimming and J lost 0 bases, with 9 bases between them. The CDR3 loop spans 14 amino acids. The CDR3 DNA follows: TGCGCCAGCAGTCCCTCAGGGGTGAACACTGAAGCTTTCTTT. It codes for CASSPSGVNTEAFF.

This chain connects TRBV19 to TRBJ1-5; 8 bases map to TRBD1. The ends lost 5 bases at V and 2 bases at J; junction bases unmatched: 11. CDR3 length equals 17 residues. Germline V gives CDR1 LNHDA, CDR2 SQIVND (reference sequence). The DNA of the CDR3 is TGTGCCAGTAGTTCTCCCCGGACAGGGATCCGCAATCAGCCCCAGCATTTT. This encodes CASSSPRTGIRNQPQHF.

This CDR3 is CASSVGLSNTEAFF. CDR3 DNA sequence: TGTGCCAGCTCAGTGGGCCTGTCGAACACTGAAGCTTTCTTT. V and J are TRBV18 and TRBJ1-1; D remains ambiguous. V was pared by 5 bases and J by 1 base, with 11 bases between. CDR1 is KGHSH, CDR2 LQKENI, per germline. This CDR3 has 14 residues.

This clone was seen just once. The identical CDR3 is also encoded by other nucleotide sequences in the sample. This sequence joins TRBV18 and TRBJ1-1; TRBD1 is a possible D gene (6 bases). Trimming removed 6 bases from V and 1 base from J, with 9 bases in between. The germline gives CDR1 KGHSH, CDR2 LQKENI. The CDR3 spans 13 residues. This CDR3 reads CASSRTENTEAFF. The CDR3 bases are TGTGCCAGCTCTCGGACAGAGAACACTGAAGCTTTCTTT.

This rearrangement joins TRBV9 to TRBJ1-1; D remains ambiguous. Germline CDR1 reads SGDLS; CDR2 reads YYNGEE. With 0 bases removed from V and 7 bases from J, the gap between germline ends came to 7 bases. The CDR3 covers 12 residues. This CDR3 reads CASSVVGSEAFF. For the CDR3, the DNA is TGTGCCAGCAGCGTAGTTGGTAGTGAAGCTTTCTTT.

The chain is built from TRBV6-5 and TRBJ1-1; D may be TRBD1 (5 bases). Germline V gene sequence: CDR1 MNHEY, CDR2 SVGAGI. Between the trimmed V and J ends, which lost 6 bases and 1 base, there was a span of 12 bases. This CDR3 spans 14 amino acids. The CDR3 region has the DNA TGTGCCAGCAGGAGCATACAGGAGAACACTGAAGCTTTCTTT. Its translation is CASRSIQENTEAFF.

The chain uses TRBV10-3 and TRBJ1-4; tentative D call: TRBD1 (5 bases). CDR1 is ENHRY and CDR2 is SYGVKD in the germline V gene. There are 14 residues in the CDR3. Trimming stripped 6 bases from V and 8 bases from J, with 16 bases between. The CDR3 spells CAIRDPSDSEKLFF. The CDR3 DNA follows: TGTGCCATCAGGGATCCCAGCGACAGCGAAAAACTGTTTTTT.

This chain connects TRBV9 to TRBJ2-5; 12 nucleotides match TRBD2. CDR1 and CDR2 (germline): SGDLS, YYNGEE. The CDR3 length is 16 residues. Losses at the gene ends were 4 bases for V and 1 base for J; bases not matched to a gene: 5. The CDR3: CASSLGTSGFQETQYF. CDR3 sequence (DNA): TGTGCCAGCAGCCTGGGGACTAGCGGGTTCCAAGAGACCCAGTACTTC.

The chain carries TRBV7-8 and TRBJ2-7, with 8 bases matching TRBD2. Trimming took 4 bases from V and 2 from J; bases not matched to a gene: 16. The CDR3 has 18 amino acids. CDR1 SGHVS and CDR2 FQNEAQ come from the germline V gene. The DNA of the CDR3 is TGTGCCAGCAGCTCTCGGGTTAGCGGGGCCGCGGTTCCCTACGAGCAGTACTTC. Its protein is CASSSRVSGAAVPYEQYF.

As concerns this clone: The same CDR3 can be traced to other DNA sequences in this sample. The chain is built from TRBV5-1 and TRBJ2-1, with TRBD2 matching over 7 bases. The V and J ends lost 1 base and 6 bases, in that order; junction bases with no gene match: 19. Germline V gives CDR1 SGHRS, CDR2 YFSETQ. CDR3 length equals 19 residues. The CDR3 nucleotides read TGCGCCAGCAGCTTGTACCCCTTGTCAGGCGGGAGCAGGTTCAATGAGCAGTTCTTC. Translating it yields CASSLYPLSGGSRFNEQFF.

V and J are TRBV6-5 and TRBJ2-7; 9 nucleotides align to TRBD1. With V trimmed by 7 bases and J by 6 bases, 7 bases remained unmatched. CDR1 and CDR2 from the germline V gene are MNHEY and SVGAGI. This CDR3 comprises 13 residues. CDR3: CASTRDRASEQYF. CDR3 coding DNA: TGTGCCAGCACCCGGGACAGGGCGTCCGAGCAGTACTTC.

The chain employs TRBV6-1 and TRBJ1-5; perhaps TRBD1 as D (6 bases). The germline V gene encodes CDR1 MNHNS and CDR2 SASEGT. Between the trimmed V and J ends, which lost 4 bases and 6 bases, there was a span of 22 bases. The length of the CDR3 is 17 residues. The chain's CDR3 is CASSALVPGAMGQPQHF. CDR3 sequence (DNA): TGTGCCAGCAGTGCCCTTGTGCCAGGGGCAATGGGTCAGCCCCAGCATTTT.